This T cell receptor (beta chain) appears in the sequencing data of a study of cytomegalovirus exposure and HLA in healthy donors. Whole-study results and caveats: The study dropped some indistinguishable V segments, TRBV6-2 and TRBV6-3 among them.

Primers: 60 Vbeta forward and 13 Jbeta reverse. Measured with immunoSEQ multiplex PCR; TCRdb has only the in-frame clones, and not every one. The sample shows about 130,000 clones, approximately 83% of them seen only once. This clone showed up just a few times. What it binds is not known. From germline, CDR1 is SEHNR and CDR2 FQNEAQ (reference sequence). The CDR3 runs to 15 residues. With 4 bases clipped from V and 3 bases from J, the junction kept 8 bases outside the gene matches. This clonotype was sampled from a man in his forties in good health and CMV-seronegative. Source material: PBMCs. The chain carries TRBV7-9 and TRBJ1-2; TRBD1 matches at 7 bases. The CDR3 spells CASSSWTGFDYGYTF. CDR3 nucleotides: TGTGCCAGCAGCTCATGGACAGGATTCGACTATGGCTACACCTTC.